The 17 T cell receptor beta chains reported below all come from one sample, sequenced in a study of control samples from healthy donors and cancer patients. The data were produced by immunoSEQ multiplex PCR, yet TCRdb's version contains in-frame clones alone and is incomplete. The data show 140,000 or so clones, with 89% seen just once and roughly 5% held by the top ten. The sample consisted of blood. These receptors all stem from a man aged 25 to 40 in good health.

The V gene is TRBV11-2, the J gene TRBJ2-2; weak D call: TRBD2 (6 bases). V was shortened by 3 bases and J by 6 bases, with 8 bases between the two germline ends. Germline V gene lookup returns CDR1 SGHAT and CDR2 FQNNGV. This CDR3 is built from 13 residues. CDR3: CASSLGGAGELFF. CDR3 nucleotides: TGTGCCAGCAGCTTGGGGGGTGCCGGGGAGCTGTTTTTT.

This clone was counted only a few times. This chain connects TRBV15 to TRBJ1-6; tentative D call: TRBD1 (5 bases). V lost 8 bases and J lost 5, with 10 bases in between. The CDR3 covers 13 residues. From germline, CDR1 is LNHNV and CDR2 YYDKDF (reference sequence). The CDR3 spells CATGRDHNSPLHF. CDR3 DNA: TGTGCCACCGGGCGGGACCATAATTCACCCCTCCACTTT.

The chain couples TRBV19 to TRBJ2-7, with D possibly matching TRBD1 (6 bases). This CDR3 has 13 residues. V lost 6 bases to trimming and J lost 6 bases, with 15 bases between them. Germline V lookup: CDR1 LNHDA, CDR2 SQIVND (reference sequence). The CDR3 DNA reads TGTGCCAGTAGGTTGAACAGGGAAGGCGAGCAGTACTTC. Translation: CASRLNREGEQYF.

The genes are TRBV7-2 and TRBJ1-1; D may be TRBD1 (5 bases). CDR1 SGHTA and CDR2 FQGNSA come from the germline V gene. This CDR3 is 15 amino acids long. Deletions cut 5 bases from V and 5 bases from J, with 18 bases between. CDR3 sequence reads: CASSPGPNRGTEAFF. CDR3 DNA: TGTGCCAGCAGCCCGGGACCGAACCGCGGAACTGAAGCTTTCTTT. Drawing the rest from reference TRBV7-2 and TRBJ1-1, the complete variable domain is GAGVSQSPSNKVTEKGKDVELRCDPISGHTALYWYRQSLGQGLEFLIYFQGNSAPDKSGLPSDRFSAERTGGSVSTLTIQRTQQEDSAVYLCASSPGPNRGTEAFFGQGTRLTVV.

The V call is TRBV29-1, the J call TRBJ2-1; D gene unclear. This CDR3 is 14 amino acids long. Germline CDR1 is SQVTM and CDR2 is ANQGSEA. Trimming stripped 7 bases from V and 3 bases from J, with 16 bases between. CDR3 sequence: CSAGPYSDYNEQFF. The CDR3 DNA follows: TGCAGCGCTGGGCCCTACAGTGACTACAATGAGCAGTTCTTC.

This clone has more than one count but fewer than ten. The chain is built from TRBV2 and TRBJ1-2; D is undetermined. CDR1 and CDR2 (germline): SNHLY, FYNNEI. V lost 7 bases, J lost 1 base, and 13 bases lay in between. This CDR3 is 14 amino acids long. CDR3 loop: CASMGGVRNYGYTF. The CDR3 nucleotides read TGTGCCAGCATGGGAGGAGTCCGTAACTATGGCTACACCTTC.

The CDR3 here is CASSEARWNRFF. Here the CDR3 DNA reads TGTGCCAGCAGTGAAGCGAGGTGGAATCGGTTCTTC. The chain joins TRBV2 to TRBJ2-1; D gene unclear. Trimming removed 0 bases at V and 15 bases at J, with 12 bases between. This CDR3 comprises 12 residues. Looked up from germline, CDR1 is SNHLY and CDR2 is FYNNEI.

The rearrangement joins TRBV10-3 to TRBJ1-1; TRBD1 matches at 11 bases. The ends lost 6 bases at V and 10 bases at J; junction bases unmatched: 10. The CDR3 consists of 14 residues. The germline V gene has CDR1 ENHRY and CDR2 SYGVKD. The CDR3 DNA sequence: TGTGCCATCAGAGAGGAGGGACAGGGGGTTTTAGCTTTCTTT. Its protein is CAIREEGQGVLAFF.

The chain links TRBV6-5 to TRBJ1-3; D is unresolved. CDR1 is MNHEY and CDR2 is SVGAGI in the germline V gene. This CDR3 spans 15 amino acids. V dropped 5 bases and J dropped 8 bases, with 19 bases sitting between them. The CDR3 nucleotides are TGTGCCAGCAGTCAGACCTGGTTTGGCGAGGACACCATATATTTT. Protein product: CASSQTWFGEDTIYF.

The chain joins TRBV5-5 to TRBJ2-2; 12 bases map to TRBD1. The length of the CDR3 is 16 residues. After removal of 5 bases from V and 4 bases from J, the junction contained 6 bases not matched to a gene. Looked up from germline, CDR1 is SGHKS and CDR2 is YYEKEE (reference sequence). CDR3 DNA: TGTGCCAGCAGGTACGGGACAGGGGGCCTCACCGGGGAGCTGTTTTTT. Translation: CASRYGTGGLTGELFF.

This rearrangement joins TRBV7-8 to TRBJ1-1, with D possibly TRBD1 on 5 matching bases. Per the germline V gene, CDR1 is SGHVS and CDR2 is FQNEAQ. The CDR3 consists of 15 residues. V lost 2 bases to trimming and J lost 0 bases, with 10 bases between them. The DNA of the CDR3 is TGTGCCAGCAGCTTAAGAGGACAATTGAACACTGAAGCTTTCTTT. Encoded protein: CASSLRGQLNTEAFF. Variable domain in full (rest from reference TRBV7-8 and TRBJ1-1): GAGVSQSPRYKVAKRGQDVALRCDPISGHVSLFWYQQALGQGPEFLTYFQNEAQLDKSGLPSDRFFAERPEGSVSTLKIQRTQQEDSAVYLCASSLRGQLNTEAFFGQGTRLTVV.

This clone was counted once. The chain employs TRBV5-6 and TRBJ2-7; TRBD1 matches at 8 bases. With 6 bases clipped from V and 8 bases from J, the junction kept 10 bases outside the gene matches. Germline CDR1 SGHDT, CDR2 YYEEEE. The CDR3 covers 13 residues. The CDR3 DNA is TGTGCCAGCACCGAGACAGGGGCCGGCCAGCAGTACTTC. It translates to CASTETGAGQQYF.

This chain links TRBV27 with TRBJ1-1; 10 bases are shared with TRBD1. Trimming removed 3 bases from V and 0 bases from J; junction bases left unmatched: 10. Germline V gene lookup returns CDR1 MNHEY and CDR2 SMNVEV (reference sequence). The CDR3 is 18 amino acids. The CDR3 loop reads CASSLTGGHQPLNTEAFF. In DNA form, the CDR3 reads TGTGCCAGCAGTTTGACAGGGGGCCATCAACCGTTGAACACTGAAGCTTTCTTT.

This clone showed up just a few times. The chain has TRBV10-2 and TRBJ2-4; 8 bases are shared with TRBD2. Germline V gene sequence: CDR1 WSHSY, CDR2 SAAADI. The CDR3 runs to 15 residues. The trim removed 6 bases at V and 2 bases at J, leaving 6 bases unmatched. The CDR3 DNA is TGCGCCAGCAGCGTTAGCGGGGTCACCAAAAACATTCAGTACTTC. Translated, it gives CASSVSGVTKNIQYF.

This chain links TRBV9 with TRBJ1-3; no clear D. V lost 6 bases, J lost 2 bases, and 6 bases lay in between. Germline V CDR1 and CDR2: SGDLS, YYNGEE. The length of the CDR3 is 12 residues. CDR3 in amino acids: CASNSAGNTIYF. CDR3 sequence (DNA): TGTGCCAGCAACAGTGCTGGAAACACCATATATTTT.

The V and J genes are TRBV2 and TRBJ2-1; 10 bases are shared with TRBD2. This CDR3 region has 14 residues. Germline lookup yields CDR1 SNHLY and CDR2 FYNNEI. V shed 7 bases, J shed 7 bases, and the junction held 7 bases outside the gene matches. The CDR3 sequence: CASTSTSGKNEQFF. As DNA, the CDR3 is TGTGCCAGCACTTCAACTAGCGGGAAGAATGAGCAGTTCTTC.

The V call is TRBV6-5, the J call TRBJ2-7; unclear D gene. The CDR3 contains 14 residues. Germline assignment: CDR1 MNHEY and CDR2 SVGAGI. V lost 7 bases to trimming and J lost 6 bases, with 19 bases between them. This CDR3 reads CASNSPLSPSEQYF. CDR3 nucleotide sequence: TGTGCCAGCAACAGCCCCCTATCCCCCTCCGAGCAGTACTTC.